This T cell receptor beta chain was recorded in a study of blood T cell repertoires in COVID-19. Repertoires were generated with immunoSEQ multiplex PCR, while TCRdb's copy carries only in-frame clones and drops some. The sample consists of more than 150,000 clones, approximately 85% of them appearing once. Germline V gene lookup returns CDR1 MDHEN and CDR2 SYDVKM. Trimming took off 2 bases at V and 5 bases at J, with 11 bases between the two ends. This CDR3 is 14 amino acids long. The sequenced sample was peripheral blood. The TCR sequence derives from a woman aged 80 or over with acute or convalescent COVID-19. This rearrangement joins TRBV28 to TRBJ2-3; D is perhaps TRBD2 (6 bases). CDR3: CASSLTGRLDTQYF. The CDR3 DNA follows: TGTGCCAGCAGTTTAACGGGGAGGTTAGATACGCAGTATTTT. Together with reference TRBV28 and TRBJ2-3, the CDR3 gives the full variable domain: DVKVTQSSRYLVKRTGEKVFLECVQDMDHENMFWYRQDPGLGLRLIYFSYDVKMKEKGDIPEGYSVSREKKERFSLILESASTNQTSMYLCASSLTGRLDTQYFGPGTRLTVL.